Below, one TCR beta chain is given with its context. The antigen remains undetermined. This sample is part of a study of lymphopenia after photon versus proton radiotherapy. Study-wide points: Photon-treated patients lost naive T cells and TCR diversity; proton-treated stayed stable. Oligoclonal CD8+ Temra expansion after nadir drove photon patients' diversity drop. Better survival with proton therapy was suggested as possible, not demonstrated. In patients who died, overall survival fell as post-nadir TCR diversity dropped more.

V was trimmed by 3 bases and J by 6 bases, leaving 20 bases between them. This CDR3 region has 16 residues. Looked up from germline, CDR1 is PRHDT and CDR2 is FYEKMQ (reference sequence). Here immunoSEQ multiplex PCR was the method, and the copy in TCRdb shows in-frame clones only, minus some. This sample carries fewer than 40,000 clones, approximately 95% of them seen once, and the ten largest clones take under 0.9%. The sample in question was peripheral blood, obtained from a patient treated with photon-based radiotherapy. This TCR derives from a woman in her fifties or sixties with cholangiocarcinoma. The rearrangement joins TRBV13 to TRBJ1-2; TRBD1 might be the D (6 bases). The CDR3 bases are TGTGCCAGCAGCTTTGTCGGGGACCTTAGGGGGAATGGCTACACCTTC. This translates into CASSFVGDLRGNGYTF.